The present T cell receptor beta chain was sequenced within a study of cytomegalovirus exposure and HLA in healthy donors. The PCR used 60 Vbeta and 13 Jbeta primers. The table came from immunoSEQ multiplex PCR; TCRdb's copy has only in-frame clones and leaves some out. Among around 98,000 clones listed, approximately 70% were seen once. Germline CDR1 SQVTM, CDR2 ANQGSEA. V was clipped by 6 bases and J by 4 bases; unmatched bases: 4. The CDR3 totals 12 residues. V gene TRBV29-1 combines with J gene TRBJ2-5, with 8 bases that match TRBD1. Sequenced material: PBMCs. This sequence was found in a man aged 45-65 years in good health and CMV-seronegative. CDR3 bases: TGCAGCGTATACGACAGGGGAGAGACCCAGTACTTC. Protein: CSVYDRGETQYF.